This T cell receptor (beta chain) originates from a study of lymphopenia after photon versus proton radiotherapy. Points from the study as a whole: After lymphocyte nadir, photon-treated repertoires showed oligoclonal expansion, especially CD8+ Temra. Only patients who died were analyzed for survival; proton advantage is unproven. Photon-treated patients lost naive T cells and TCR diversity; proton-treated stayed stable.

A remark on this clone: What it binds is unknown.

The CDR3 covers 14 residues. Trimming stripped 5 bases from V and 2 bases from J, with 9 bases between. Germline CDR1 SGHNT, CDR2 YENEEA. The table came from immunoSEQ multiplex PCR; TCRdb's copy has only in-frame clones and leaves some out. Seen here are about 12,000 clones, 89% observed once, and the top ten hold about 3.1%. This TCR was recovered from a man between 60 and 70 years old with pancreatic cancer. The chain combines TRBV11-3 with TRBJ2-2; maybe TRBD2 (5 bases). Sequenced material: peripheral blood, taken from a patient treated with proton-based radiotherapy. The CDR3 coding sequence is TGTGCCAGCAGCACCGGACTTAACACCGGGGAGCTGTTTTTT. Amino acids: CASSTGLNTGELFF. Complete variable domain (other parts from reference TRBV11-3 and TRBJ2-2): EAGVVQSPRYKIIEKKQPVAFWCNPISGHNTLYWYLQNLGQGPELLIRYENEEAVDDSQLPKDRFSAERLKGVDSTLKIQPAELGDSAVYLCASSTGLNTGELFFGEGSRLTVL.